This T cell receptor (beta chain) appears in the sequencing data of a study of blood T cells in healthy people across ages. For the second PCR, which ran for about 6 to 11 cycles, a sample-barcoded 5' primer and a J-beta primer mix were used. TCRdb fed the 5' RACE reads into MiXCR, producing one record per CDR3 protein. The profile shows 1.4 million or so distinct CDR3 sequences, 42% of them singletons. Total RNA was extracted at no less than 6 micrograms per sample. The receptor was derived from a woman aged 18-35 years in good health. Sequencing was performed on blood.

The CDR3 protein is CSADRVGGYTF. CDR3 DNA: TGCAGTGCCGACAGGGTCGGCGGCTACACCTTC. This chain connects TRBV20-1 to TRBJ1-2; TRBD1 agrees at 7 bases. There are 11 residues in the CDR3. Germline V gives CDR1 DFQATT, CDR2 SNEGSKA (reference sequence). Trimming cost V 6 bases and J 8 bases; bases outside gene matches: 6.